The source of this TCR beta chain is a study of control samples from healthy donors and cancer patients. The CDR3 runs 14 residues. V was clipped by 7 bases and J by 7 bases; unmatched bases: 8. Germline V CDR1 and CDR2: MNHEY, SVGAGI. Using immunoSEQ multiplex PCR, the repertoire was profiled, and TCRdb retains in-frame clones only, with some absent. Among about 230,000 clones, roughly 80% were seen once, and the ten largest hold roughly 13%. The chain is built from TRBV6-5 and TRBJ1-5; the match to TRBD1 covers 9 bases. The sequence was collected from a woman aged 60-75 years with lung cancer. Source material: PBMCs. CDR3 DNA: TGTGCCAGCAAAACGGACAGGGGAGGACAGCCCCAGCATTTT. This sequence encodes CASKTDRGGQPQHF.